The sequence of this T cell receptor (beta chain) was determined in a study of T cell responses to AZD1222 COVID-19 vaccine (dated by TCRdb to about 2021). For the wider study: AZD1222 recipients with second doses at about 4 weeks or about 12 weeks were pooled, because spike-specific TCR depth and breadth did not differ between schedules. TCR sequencing was performed for 230 to 250 trial participants, of whom about 210 were given two doses of AZD1222 and some 26 were given two doses of MenACWY control vaccine. Trial participants were enrolled by age into 18-55, 56-69 and 70-plus year subgroups, with approximately 150, 28 and 58 TCR-sequenced participants respectively. General study outcomes and caveats: Only five to seven AZD1222 recipients were SARS-CoV-2 seropositive at baseline, limiting conclusions about previously exposed vaccinees. Nearly half of unique spike-specific TCRs reportedly recognized epitopes outside regions mutated in the B.1.351 and B.1.1.7 variants. A significant rise in spike-specific TCR breadth and depth was observed after two AZD1222 doses relative to day 0 and relative to MenACWY recipients. Because no day 14 peak-response samples were available, repertoires were characterized only after the peak T cell response. The vaccine-associated CD4 TCRs covered the entire spike protein, and the dominant responses fell in regions 160-218 and 743-854. The 56-69-year group was small, and its depth increase did not reach significance, likely because of low power. Most participants were white British and females outnumbered males, and the authors suggested that clonal diversity may have been underestimated.

On this clone: Its antigen target is currently unknown. No per-base quality is available; no much larger clone lies one base away.

This specimen's time point label, per the study, means: baseline before first vaccination. The vaccinee samples were drawn from two UK trials, COV001 and COV002, one of which was a single-blind randomized controlled phase 2/3 trial testing AZD1222 (ChAdOx1 nCoV-19) in healthy adults. For TCRbeta chain sequencing, PBMC samples from trial participants were taken at day 0 and at day 28 after the second dose. The CDR3 regions of human TCRbeta chains were subjected to immunosequencing. For the original study's pipeline: Repertoire TCRs were matched against a reference library of SARS-CoV-2-specific TCRs generated with the MIRA antigen-specificity platform. Breadth was defined as the fraction of unique TCRs that were SARS-CoV-2-associated. Depth was defined as the fraction of total T cells that were SARS-CoV-2-associated. Each spike-specific TCR was assigned to its reactive spike region and to a CD4 or CD8 class using the MIRA data. Log10-transformed breadth and depth values were compared by one-way ANOVA with Sidak's multiple comparisons tests. Drawn from immuneACCESS, this table holds only the in-frame rearrangements with V and J called that TCRdb kept. Clones are partly lost; checked studies trace under half to an unresolved V gene and leave the rest unexplained. The DNA was the basis for D and trimming; V, J and clone size are from that table. The sample table shows about 110,000 clones, and approximately 85% are seen once. In total, the top ten clones hold 5.5% to 8% of the sample.

The sequenced sample was peripheral blood, obtained on day 0 of AZD1222 vaccination. The receptor was derived from an adult in good health.

At the DNA level, the sequence is TGTGCCACCAGTGATAGGGACAGTCGGGGGGGAAATCAGCCCCAGCATTTT. The resulting protein is CATSDRDSRGGNQPQHF. This chain is built from TRBV24-1 and TRBJ1-5; a stretch of 7 junction bases matches TRBD1. Here V drops 3 bases and J drops 4 bases, and the junction holds 11 bases not matched to any gene. The CDR1 and CDR2 encoded by the germline V gene are KGHDR and SFDVKD. Spanning cysteine to phenylalanine, the CDR3 consists of 17 amino acids. Only the CDR3 DNA is retained, 51 bases long and in frame from the first base.